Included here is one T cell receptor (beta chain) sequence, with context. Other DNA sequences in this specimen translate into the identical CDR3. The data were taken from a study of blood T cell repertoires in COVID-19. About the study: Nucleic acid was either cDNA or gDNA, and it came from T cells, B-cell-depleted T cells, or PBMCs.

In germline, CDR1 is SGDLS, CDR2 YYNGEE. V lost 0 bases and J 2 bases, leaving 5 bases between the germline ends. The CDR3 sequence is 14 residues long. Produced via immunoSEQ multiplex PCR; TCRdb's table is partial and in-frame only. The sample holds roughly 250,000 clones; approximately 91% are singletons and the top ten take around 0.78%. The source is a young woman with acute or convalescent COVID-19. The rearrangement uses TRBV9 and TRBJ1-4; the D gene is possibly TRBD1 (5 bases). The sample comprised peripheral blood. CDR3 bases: TGTGCCAGCAGCGTAGGGGGCACTAATGAAAAACTGTTTTTT. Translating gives CASSVGGTNEKLFF.